Sequencing of this T cell receptor beta chain was carried out in a study of T-cell memory formation after mild COVID-19. Study-wide context: For the most part, TCR clusters were specific to one donor.

Overall study results and limits: From day 15 to 85, contracting clones were balanced between CD4 and CD8, whereas later expanders leaned toward CD4+. There were some responding clones in pre-infection memory, which suggested that cross-reactive memory had joined.

This clonotype was recorded a few times. The antigen is unknown. TCRdb reanalysed the 5' RACE reads using MiXCR and keeps one entry per CDR3 protein. The sample carries about 130,000 distinct CDR3 sequences, about 6% recorded once. There are 15 residues in the CDR3. The germline V gene encodes CDR1 SGHKS and CDR2 YYEKEE (reference sequence). V shed 4 bases and J shed 3 bases, with 16 bases lying between them. This chain links TRBV5-5 with TRBJ1-2; perhaps TRBD1 as D (5 bases). The origin of this receptor is an adult woman who had mild COVID-19 (a few samples of this study predate the infection). Cell type and time point are not known. Specimen: PBMCs or a T cell subset sorted from them (not recorded which). The CDR3 bases are TGTGCCAGCAGCCAAACGGCGGGGCGCGACTATGGCTACACCTTC. It codes for CASSQTAGRDYGYTF.